This T cell receptor beta chain was identified during a study of blood T cell repertoires in COVID-19. Study in general: The United States, Italy and Spain provided the acute and convalescent COVID-19 samples. The analysed material was cDNA or gDNA that came from T cells, B-cell-depleted T cells, or PBMCs.

CDR1 is MDHEN and CDR2 is SYDVKM in the germline V gene. V lost 5 bases and J lost 7; bases outside the gene matches: 13. The CDR3 totals 16 residues. In the original analysis: Nucleated cell number was recorded as an estimate derived from reference gene primer amplification. The repertoire was sequenced with immunoSEQ multiplex PCR; TCRdb's copy has only in-frame clones and lacks some. From that table come the V and J calls and clone size; the DNA was used to work out D and trimming. The profile covers about 200,000 clones, with 70% to 90% appearing a single time and 10% taken by the ten largest. The specimen was peripheral blood. The rearrangement links TRBV28 to TRBJ1-4, with TRBD1 matching 7 bases. The clonotype originates from a woman of 80 years or more with acute or convalescent COVID-19. As DNA, the CDR3 is TGTGCCAGCAGTCCACCCGGTGACAGGGAAACTGAAAAACTGTTTTTT. It codes for CASSPPGDRETEKLFF.